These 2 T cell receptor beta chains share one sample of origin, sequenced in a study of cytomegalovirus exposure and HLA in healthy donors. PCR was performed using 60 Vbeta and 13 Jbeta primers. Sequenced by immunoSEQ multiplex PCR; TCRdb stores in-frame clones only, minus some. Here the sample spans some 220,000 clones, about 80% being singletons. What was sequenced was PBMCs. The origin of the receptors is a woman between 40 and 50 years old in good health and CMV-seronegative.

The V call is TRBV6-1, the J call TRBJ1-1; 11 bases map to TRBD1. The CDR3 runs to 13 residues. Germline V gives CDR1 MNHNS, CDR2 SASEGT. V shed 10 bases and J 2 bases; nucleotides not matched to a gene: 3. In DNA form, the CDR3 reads TGTGCCACGGGGACAGGGGGAAACACTGAAGCTTTCTTT. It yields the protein CATGTGGNTEAFF.

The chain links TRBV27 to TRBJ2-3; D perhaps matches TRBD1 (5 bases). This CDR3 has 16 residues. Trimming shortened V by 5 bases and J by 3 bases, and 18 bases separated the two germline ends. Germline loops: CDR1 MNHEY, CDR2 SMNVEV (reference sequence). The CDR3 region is CASSTLKTARTDTQYF. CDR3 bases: TGTGCCAGCAGTACCCTCAAGACAGCTAGGACAGATACGCAGTATTTT.